Sequencing of this T cell receptor beta chain was carried out in a study of vaccination effects on CD4 cells after COVID-19. The overall study: Peptides at around 10 ug/ml and IL-2 at 9 to 10 IU/ml were added to a few million PBMC per well.

V lost 4 bases, J lost 5 bases, and 13 bases lay in between. CDR1 SQVTM and CDR2 ANQGSEA come from the germline V gene. The CDR3 loop spans 13 amino acids. Cultured cells yielded isolated CD4+ T cells after 10 to 11 days. Method: immunoSEQ multiplex PCR; TCRdb's copy keeps in-frame clones and lacks some. The sample consists of about 47,000 clones, about 75% of them appearing once. This clone was counted a few times. The target antigen is unknown. Source: CD4+ T cells from PBMCs cultured without peptide, taken before COVID-19 vaccination. The chain joins TRBV29-1 to TRBJ2-3; D is perhaps TRBD2 (5 bases). The sequence was collected from a human donor who had a prior SARS-CoV-2 infection. CDR3 amino acids: CSVVVQRRDTQYF. The CDR3 nucleotides are TGCAGCGTTGTGGTCCAGCGGAGAGATACGCAGTATTTT.